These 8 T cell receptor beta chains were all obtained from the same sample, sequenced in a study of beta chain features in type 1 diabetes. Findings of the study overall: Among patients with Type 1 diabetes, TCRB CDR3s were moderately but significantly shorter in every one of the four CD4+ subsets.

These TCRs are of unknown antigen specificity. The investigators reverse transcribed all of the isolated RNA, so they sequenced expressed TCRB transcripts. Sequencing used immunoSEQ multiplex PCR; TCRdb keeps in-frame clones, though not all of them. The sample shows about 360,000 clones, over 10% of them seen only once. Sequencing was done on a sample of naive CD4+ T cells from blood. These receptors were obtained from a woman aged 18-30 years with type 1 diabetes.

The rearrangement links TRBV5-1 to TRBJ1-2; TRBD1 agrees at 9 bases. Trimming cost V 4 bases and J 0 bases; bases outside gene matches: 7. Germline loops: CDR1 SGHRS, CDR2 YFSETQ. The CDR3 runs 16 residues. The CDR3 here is CASSPGTGKPNYGYTF. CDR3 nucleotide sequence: TGCGCCAGCAGCCCTGGGACAGGGAAGCCTAACTATGGCTACACCTTC.

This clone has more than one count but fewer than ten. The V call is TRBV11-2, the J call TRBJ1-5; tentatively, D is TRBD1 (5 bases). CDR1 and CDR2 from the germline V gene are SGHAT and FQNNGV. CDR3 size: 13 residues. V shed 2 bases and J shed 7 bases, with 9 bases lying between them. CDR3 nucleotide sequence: TGTGCCAGCAGCTTACAGGGTGAACAGCCCCAGCATTTT. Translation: CASSLQGEQPQHF.

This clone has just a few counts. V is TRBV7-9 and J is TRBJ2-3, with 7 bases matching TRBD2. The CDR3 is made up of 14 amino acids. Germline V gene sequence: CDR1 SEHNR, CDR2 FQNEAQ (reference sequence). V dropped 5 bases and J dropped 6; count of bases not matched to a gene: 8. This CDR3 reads CASSHSGGSDTQYF. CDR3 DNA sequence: TGTGCCAGCAGCCACTCGGGAGGTTCCGATACGCAGTATTTT.

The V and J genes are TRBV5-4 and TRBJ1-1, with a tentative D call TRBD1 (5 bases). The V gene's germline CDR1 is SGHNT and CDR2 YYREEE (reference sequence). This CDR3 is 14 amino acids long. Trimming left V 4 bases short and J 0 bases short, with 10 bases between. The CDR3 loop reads CASSPGLLNTEAFF. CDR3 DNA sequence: TGTGCCAGCAGCCCGGGACTTTTGAACACTGAAGCTTTCTTT.

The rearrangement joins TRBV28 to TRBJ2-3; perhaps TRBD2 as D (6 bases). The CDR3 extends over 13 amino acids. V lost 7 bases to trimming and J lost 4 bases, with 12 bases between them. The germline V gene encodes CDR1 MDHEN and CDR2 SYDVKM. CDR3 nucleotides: TGTGCCAGCACGGGGGATGGCCCAGATACGCAGTATTTT. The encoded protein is CASTGDGPDTQYF.

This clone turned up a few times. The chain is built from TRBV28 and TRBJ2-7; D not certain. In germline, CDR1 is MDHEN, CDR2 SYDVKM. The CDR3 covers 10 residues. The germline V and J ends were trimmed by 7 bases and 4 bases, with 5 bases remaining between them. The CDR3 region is CASKRYEQYF. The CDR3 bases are TGTGCCAGCAAACGGTACGAGCAGTACTTC.

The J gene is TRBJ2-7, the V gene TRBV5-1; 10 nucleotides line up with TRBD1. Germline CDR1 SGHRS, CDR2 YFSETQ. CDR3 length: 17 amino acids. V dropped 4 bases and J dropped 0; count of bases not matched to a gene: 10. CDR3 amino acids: CASSHLAGTGASYEQYF. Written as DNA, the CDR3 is TGCGCCAGCAGCCACCTGGCTGGGACAGGGGCCTCCTACGAGCAGTACTTC. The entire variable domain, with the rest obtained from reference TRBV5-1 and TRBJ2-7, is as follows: KAGVTQTPRYLIKTRGQQVTLSCSPISGHRSVSWYQQTPGQGLQFLFEYFSETQRNKGNFPGRFSGRQFSNSRSEMNVSTLELGDSALYLCASSHLAGTGASYEQYFGPGTRLTVT.

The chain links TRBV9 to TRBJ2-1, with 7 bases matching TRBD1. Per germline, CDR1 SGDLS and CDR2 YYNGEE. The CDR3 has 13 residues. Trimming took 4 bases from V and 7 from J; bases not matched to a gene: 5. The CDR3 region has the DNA TGTGCCAGCAGCCGACAGGGCCGGAATGAGCAGTTCTTC. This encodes CASSRQGRNEQFF.